In its sample, the clone carrying this T cell receptor beta chain ranks as medium-sized. The V end was cut by 1 base, the J end by 2 bases, with 8 bases between. The CDR3 is made up of 14 amino acids. Germline V gene lookup returns CDR1 SNHLY and CDR2 FYNNEI. Tregs were sorted as CD4+CD25+CD127-/low cells. TCRdb re-derived calls from the 5' RACE reads in MiXCR, one entry per CDR3 protein. The repertoire has approximately 9,800 distinct CDR3 sequences, 13% to 15% of them found once; the top ten carry approximately 3%. This receptor was obtained from a female donor with breast cancer. Sequencing was done on a sample of Tregs sorted from blood. The chain employs TRBV2 and TRBJ2-5; the D is unclear. CDR3 DNA sequence: TGTGCCAGCAGTGAAGTATGGGGACAAGAGACCCAGTACTTC. Translated: CASSEVWGQETQYF.